This T cell receptor (beta chain) was sequenced in a study of T cell responses to AZD1222 COVID-19 vaccine. Overall study results and limits: Possibly, clonal diversity was underestimated; donors were largely white British and included more females. In all cases, repertoires were sampled only after the peak T cell response. Unmutated variant regions reportedly attract nearly half of all spike-specific TCRs.

Analysis merged second doses at about 4 or about 12 weeks. The ends lost 2 bases at V and 10 bases at J; junction bases unmatched: 11. Germline CDR1 and CDR2: MRHNA and SNTAGT. This CDR3 has 16 residues. Notes on this clone: What it binds is unknown.

Generated by immunoSEQ multiplex PCR, the TCRdb table keeps only in-frame clones and is missing some. The data contain about 120,000 clones, almost 95% of them singletons. The sequenced sample was peripheral blood, obtained 28 days after the second AZD1222 dose. The sequence derives from an adult who received the AZD1222 COVID-19 vaccine. The chain links TRBV6-4 to TRBJ2-1; 10 bases agree with TRBD2. This CDR3 reads CASSDNSGRAVSEQFF. The CDR3 region has the DNA TGTGCCAGCAGTGACAACAGCGGGAGGGCCGTTAGCGAGCAGTTCTTC.